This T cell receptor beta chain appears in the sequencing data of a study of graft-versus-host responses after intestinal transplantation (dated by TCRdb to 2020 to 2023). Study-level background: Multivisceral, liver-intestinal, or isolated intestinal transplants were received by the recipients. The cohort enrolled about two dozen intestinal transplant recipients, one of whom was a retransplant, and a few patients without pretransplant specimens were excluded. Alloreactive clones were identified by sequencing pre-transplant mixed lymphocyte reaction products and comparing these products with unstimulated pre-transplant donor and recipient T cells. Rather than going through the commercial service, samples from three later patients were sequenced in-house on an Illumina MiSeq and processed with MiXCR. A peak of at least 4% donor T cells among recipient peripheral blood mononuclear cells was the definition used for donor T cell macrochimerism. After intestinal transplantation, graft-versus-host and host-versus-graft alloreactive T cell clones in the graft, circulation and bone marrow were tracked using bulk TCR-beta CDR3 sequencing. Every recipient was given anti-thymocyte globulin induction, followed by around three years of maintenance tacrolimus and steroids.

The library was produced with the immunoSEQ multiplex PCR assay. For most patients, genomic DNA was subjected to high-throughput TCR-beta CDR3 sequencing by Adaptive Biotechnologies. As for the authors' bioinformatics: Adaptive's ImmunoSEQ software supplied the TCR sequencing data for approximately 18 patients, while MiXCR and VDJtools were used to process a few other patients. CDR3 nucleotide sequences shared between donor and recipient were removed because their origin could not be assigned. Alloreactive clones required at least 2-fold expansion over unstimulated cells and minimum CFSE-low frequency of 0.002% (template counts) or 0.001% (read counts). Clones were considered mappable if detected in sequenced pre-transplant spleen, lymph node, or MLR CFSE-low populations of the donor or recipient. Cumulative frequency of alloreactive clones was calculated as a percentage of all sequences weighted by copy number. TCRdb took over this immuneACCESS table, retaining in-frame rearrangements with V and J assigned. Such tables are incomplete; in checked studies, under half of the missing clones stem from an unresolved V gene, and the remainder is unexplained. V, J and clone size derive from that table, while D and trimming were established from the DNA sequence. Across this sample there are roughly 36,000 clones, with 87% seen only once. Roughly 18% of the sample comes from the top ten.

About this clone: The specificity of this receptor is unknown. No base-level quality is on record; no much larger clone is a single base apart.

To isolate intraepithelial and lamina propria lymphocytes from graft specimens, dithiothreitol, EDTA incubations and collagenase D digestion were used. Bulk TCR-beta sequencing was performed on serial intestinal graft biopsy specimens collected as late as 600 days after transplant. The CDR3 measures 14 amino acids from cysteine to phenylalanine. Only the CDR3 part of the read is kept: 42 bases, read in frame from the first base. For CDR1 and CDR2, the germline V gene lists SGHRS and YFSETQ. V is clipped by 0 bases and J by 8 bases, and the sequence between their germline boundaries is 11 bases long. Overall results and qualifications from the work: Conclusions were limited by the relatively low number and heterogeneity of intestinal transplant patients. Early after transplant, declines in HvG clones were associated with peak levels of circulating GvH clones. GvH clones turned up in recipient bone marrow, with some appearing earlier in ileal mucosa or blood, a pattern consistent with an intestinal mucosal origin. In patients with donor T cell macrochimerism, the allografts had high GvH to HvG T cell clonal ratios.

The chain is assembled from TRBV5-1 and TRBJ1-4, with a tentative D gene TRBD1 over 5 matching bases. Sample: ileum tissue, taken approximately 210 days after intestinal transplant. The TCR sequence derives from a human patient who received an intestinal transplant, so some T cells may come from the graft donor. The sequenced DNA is TGCGCCAGCAGCTTGGTAGGGGTTGGGGAAAAACTGTTTTTT. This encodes CASSLVGVGEKLFF.